Below, 26 T cell receptor delta chains from the same sample are listed, as sequenced in a study of gamma-delta T cells after stem cell transplantation (TCRdb year 2016). Library preparation was by RT-PCR. The instrument given in TCRdb is Illumina MiSeq. TCRdb called clones from the public reads with CATT, and repeated DNA sequences were later combined into one row. This sample lists a few thousand delta-chain clones; 16% were detected once. The leading ten clones occupy around 4.4% of the sample. Sequencing was done on a sample of gamma-delta T cells. The source is a human donor. It is not recorded whose cells these are; they may come from a transplant donor.

This clone has just a few counts. The V and J genes are TRDV1 and TRDJ1; TRDD3 matches 9 bases. Germline CDR1 reads TSWWSYY; CDR2 reads QGS. The CDR3 contains 21 residues. V lost 3 bases and J lost 1; bases outside the gene matches: 21. DNA for the CDR3: TGTGCTCTTGGGGAGCGCCTTCGCAAACTGGGGGAGACCGGGGCCACCGATAAACTCATCTTT. This translates into CALGERLRKLGETGATDKLIF.

The chain couples TRDV1 to TRDJ1, with 9 bases aligning to TRDD3. Germline assignment: CDR1 TSWWSYY and CDR2 QGS. The ends lost 2 bases at V and 0 bases at J; junction bases unmatched: 16. This CDR3 region has 20 residues. The CDR3 here is CALGEIVTAGGLRDTDKLIF. The DNA for the CDR3 is TGTGCTCTTGGGGAAATAGTAACGGCTGGGGGATTAAGGGACACCGATAAACTCATCTTT.

This clone has only a few counts. The chain links TRDV1 to TRDJ1; either TRDD2 or TRDD3 may supply D (5 bases each). The CDR3 consists of 17 residues. Germline-derived CDR1 and CDR2 are TSWWSYY and QGS. V gave up 0 bases and J gave up 10 bases, with 24 bases separating them. CDR3: CALGELRPYVDSGGLIF. CDR3 nucleotide sequence: TGTGCTCTTGGGGAACTTAGGCCCTACGTAGATTCCGGGGGACTCATCTTT.

Concerning this clone: This may be a read error: a much more frequent sequence differs by one nucleotide. The chain carries TRDV2 and TRDJ1; 7 bases agree with TRDD3. The V segment lost 4 bases and the J segment 0 bases; nucleotides outside the gene matches: 19. The CDR3 is made up of 19 amino acids. From germline, CDR1 is GEAIGNYY and CDR2 EKD. The CDR3 protein is CACEIITTGDSAYTDKLIF. The DNA of the CDR3 is TGTGCCTGTGAAATCATCACGACGGGGGATTCAGCGTACACCGATAAACTCATCTTT.

The rearrangement links TRDV1 to TRDJ2; TRDD3 matches at 11 bases. In germline, CDR1 is TSWWSYY, CDR2 QGS. The V gene end was trimmed by 0 bases and the J gene end by 6 bases; junction bases not matched to a gene: 21. The CDR3 is made up of 22 amino acids. The CDR3 DNA follows: TGTGCTCTTGGGGAACTAGTCCCCTTTATTTCCCCACTGGGGGATAGGGCAGCACAACTCTTCTTT. It specifies CALGELVPFISPLGDRAAQLFF.

This clone showed up just a few times. This chain links TRDV1 with TRDJ2, with D possibly matching TRDD3 (6 bases). There are 19 residues in the CDR3. Germline-derived CDR1 and CDR2 are TSWWSYY and QGS. V was clipped by 5 bases and J by 5 bases, with 27 bases between them. The CDR3 loop is CALGLPQRVRGSPTAQLFF. The CDR3 bases are TGTGCTCTTGGGCTCCCCCAGAGAGTACGGGGATCCCCCACAGCACAACTCTTCTTT.

This clone has a handful of counts. This chain connects TRDV3 to TRDJ1, with a weak D call TRDD2 (7 bases). CDR3 length: 20 residues. CDR1 TVYSNPD and CDR2 GDNSRS come from the germline V gene (reference sequence). The V end was cut by 4 bases, the J end by 0 bases, with 33 bases between. The CDR3 sequence: CASGLPKIKLGVPYTDKLIF. The CDR3 DNA is TGTGCCTCGGGTCTTCCTAAGATCAAGTTGGGGGTCCCGTACACCGATAAACTCATCTTT.

By share, this clone counts as large. The V gene is TRDV2, the J gene TRDJ3; TRDD3 matches at 8 bases. Per germline, CDR1 GEAIGNYY and CDR2 EKD. There are 19 residues in the CDR3. V was pared by 0 bases and J by 0 bases, with 6 bases of the junction left unmatched. CDR3 bases: TGTGCCTGTGACACCGTACTGGGGGCAAGCTCCTGGGACACCCGACAGATGTTTTTC. Translating it yields CACDTVLGASSWDTRQMFF.

Comments on this clone: A junction boundary mismatches the germline segment, possibly from a read error. J is TRDJ1 and V is TRDV2, with TRDD3 matching over 11 bases. The CDR3 runs 19 residues. Germline V lookup: CDR1 GEAIGNYY, CDR2 EKD. The CDR3 sequence: CACDTGASWGIRCTDNLIF. For the CDR3, the DNA is TGTGCCTGTGACACCGGAGCTTCTTGGGGGATACGGTGTACCGATAACCTCATCTTT.

This clone has a handful of counts. No V gene was called, and the J gene is TRDJ1; TRDD3 is the table's D call, not checked against the DNA. The CDR3 has 19 residues. The CDR3 bases are TGTGCTCTTGGGGACCCAGGGGTCCTACGGGGGATACGAGCCGATAAACTCATCTTT. Its protein product is CALGDPGVLRGIRADKLIF.

Points on this clone: A much larger clone differs from this one at a single base, so this may be a read error. The chain has TRDV1 and TRDJ1; D assignment may be TRDD2 or TRDD3 (9 bases each). In the absence of a J gene in TCRdb, the DNA was matched to germline to assign it here. This CDR3 contains 20 residues. CDR1 and CDR2 (germline): TSWWSYY, QGS. The ends were cut back, 2 bases at V and 1 base at J, with 26 bases in the middle. CDR3: CALGETFLQNWGTLTDKLIF. The CDR3 DNA reads TGTGCTCTTGGGGAAACCTTCCTACAGAACTGGGGGACCCTCACCGATAAACTCATCTTT.

This clone was seen only a few times. The gene calls are TRDV1 and TRDJ1; 7 nucleotides line up with TRDD3. V dropped 0 bases and J dropped 0; count of bases not matched to a gene: 7. CDR1 and CDR2 (germline): TSWWSYY, QGS. The CDR3 covers 17 residues. CDR3 sequence (DNA): TGTGCTCTTGGGGAACTAGTCCTGGGGGTCTACACCGATAAACTCATCTTT. This encodes CALGELVLGVYTDKLIF.

By share of the sample, this clone is medium-sized. V usage is TRDV2 and J usage is TRDJ1, with 8 bases aligning to TRDD3. Per the germline V gene, CDR1 is GEAIGNYY and CDR2 is EKD. After removal of 0 bases from V and 0 bases from J, the junction contained 8 bases not matched to a gene. This CDR3 has 17 residues. This chain's CDR3 is CACDTGAGGDYTDKLIF. CDR3 nucleotides: TGTGCCTGTGACACCGGGGCTGGGGGAGACTACACCGATAAACTCATCTTT.

The chain is built from TRDV1 and TRDJ1; TRDD3 agrees at 8 bases. Germline loops: CDR1 TSWWSYY, CDR2 QGS. V was pared by 2 bases and J by 4 bases, with 15 bases of the junction left unmatched. The CDR3 spans 18 residues. For the CDR3, the DNA is TGTGCTCTTGGGGAAATTTCGCCCTTACTGGGGGTTTACGATAAACTCATCTTT. It encodes CALGEISPLLGVYDKLIF.

V is TRDV1 and J is TRDJ1, with D tentatively TRDD3 (6 bases). CDR1 TSWWSYY and CDR2 QGS come from the germline V gene. The length of the CDR3 is 14 residues. The V and J ends lost 5 bases and 2 bases respectively, with 12 bases between them. CDR3 DNA sequence: TGTGCTCTTGGGAAGGTGGGGGTGACCGATAAACTCATCTTT. Translating gives CALGKVGVTDKLIF.

This clone is classed as medium-sized. The chain is built from TRDV1 and TRDJ1, with D perhaps TRDD3 (6 bases). Deletions cut 1 base from V and 0 bases from J, with 21 bases between. The CDR3 has 19 amino acids. The germline V gene encodes CDR1 TSWWSYY and CDR2 QGS. DNA for the CDR3: TGTGCTCTTGGGGAACCCCCTACCCTTCTGGGGACTTACACCGATAAACTCATCTTT. Its protein is CALGEPPTLLGTYTDKLIF.

The J gene is TRDJ1, the V gene TRDV3, with 7 nucleotides matching TRDD2. The V and J ends lost 4 bases and 0 bases, in that order; junction bases with no gene match: 26. Germline loops: CDR1 TVYSNPD, CDR2 GDNSRS (reference sequence). There are 20 residues in the CDR3. This CDR3 reads CASRPSSPLEASGYTDKLIF. CDR3 nucleotides: TGTGCCTCCCGGCCTTCCTCACCACTGGAGGCGTCGGGGTACACCGATAAACTCATCTTT.

This clone was picked up a small number of times. CDR3 in amino acids: CAFPEEGEILTAQLFF. In DNA form, the CDR3 reads TGTGCCTTTCCAGAGGAGGGAGAGATTTTGACAGCACAACTCTTCTTT. The chain is built from TRDV3 and TRDJ2; D not certain. Germline V gives CDR1 TVYSNPD, CDR2 GDNSRS (reference sequence). The CDR3 loop spans 16 amino acids. The germline V and J ends were trimmed by 2 bases and 1 base, with 17 bases remaining between them.

This chain links TRDV3 with TRDJ1, with 10 bases identical to TRDD3. No J segment appears in TCRdb, so it was assigned here by matching the sequence to germline. The V gene's germline CDR1 is TVYSNPD and CDR2 GDNSRS (reference sequence). The CDR3 runs 17 residues. Trimming removed 0 bases from V and 0 bases from J; junction bases left unmatched: 10. As DNA, the CDR3 is TGTGCCTTTAGGATACCCACTGGGGGATCCTACACCGATAAACTCATCTTT. This translates into CAFRIPTGGSYTDKLIF. The full variable domain, rest sourced from reference TRDV3 and TRDJ1, is CDKVTQSSPDQTVASGSEVVLLCTYDTVYSNPDLFWYRIRPDYSFQFVFYGDNSRSEGADFTQGRFSVKHILTQKAFHLVISPVRTEDSATYYCAFRIPTGGSYTDKLIFGKGTRVTVEP.

This chain joins TRDV1 and TRDJ1; 7 bases match TRDD2. Per the germline V gene, CDR1 is TSWWSYY and CDR2 is QGS. The V gene end was trimmed by 1 base and the J gene end by 1 base; junction bases not matched to a gene: 6. The CDR3 sequence is 16 residues long. The CDR3 nucleotides are TGTGCTCTTGGGGAACCCATTCCTACCCCCACCGATAAACTCATCTTT. Encoded protein: CALGEPIPTPTDKLIF.

This clone was counted a few times. The V and J genes are TRDV1 and TRDJ1; D is possibly TRDD2 (5 bases). Germline loops: CDR1 TSWWSYY, CDR2 QGS. Trimming took off 1 base at V and 3 bases at J, with 36 bases between the two ends. The CDR3 is 23 amino acids. Written as DNA, the CDR3 is TGTGCTCTTGGGGAACACCGCCCCGGCTCCTTCTCGCGTACCCTCTCAAGGTCCGATAAACTCATCTTT. Protein product: CALGEHRPGSFSRTLSRSDKLIF.

This clone was counted only a few times. The genes are TRDV1 and TRDJ2; TRDD3 agrees at 10 bases. The ends lost 2 bases at V and 2 bases at J; junction bases unmatched: 20. CDR3 length equals 22 residues. Germline V gene sequence: CDR1 TSWWSYY, CDR2 QGS. The CDR3 sequence: CALGEGGLPGGYGIRLTAQLFF. CDR3 DNA: TGTGCTCTTGGGGAAGGGGGACTCCCCGGGGGATACGGGATTCGCTTGACAGCACAACTCTTCTTT.

The CDR3 here is CALGCELGDTSRYTDKLIF. For the CDR3, the DNA is TGTGCTCTTGGGTGTGAACTGGGGGATACGTCCCGATACACCGATAAACTCATCTTT. J is TRDJ1 and V is TRDV1; 13 bases fit TRDD3. This CDR3 region has 19 residues. Trimming removed 5 bases from V and 0 bases from J; junction bases left unmatched: 12. Germline V gives CDR1 TSWWSYY, CDR2 QGS.

As to this clone: This sequence may be a read error, since a much larger clone differs from it by one base. V and J are TRDV3 and TRDJ1, with 8 bases identical to TRDD3. TCRdb does not report a J gene; here it was assigned by matching the DNA to germline references. The ends lost 2 bases at V and 0 bases at J; junction bases unmatched: 23. Germline lookup yields CDR1 TVYSNPD and CDR2 GDNSRS (reference sequence). There are 20 residues in the CDR3. The CDR3 reads CAFYAPSPPVLGADTDKLIF. CDR3 nucleotides: TGTGCCTTTTACGCCCCCAGTCCCCCGGTACTGGGGGCCGACACCGATAAACTCATCTTT.

The chain combines TRDV2 with TRDJ1, with 7 bases lining up with TRDD3. TCRdb is silent on the J gene; assignment here came from matching the DNA to germline. Germline V CDR1 and CDR2: GEAIGNYY, EKD. The CDR3 runs to 15 residues. The junction had 6 bases not matched to a gene; V was cut back by 0 bases and J by 3 bases. CDR3 amino acids: CACDTRSGYADKLIF. The CDR3 region has the DNA TGTGCCTGTGACACCAGAAGCGGATACGCCGATAAACTCATCTTT.

This sequence joins TRDV2 and TRDJ3; 10 positions agree with TRDD3. V trimming: 1 base; J trimming: 0 bases; junction bases outside the gene matches: 8. Germline V CDR1 and CDR2: GEAIGNYY, EKD. CDR3 size: 20 residues. CDR3: CACDTRGIRGSSWDTRQMFF. In nucleotides, the CDR3 is TGTGCCTGTGACACTCGGGGGATACGCGGGAGCTCCTGGGACACCCGACAGATGTTTTTC.